The entry below gives a single TCR beta chain sequence along with its context. These data originate in a study of shared clonotypes between healthy human individuals. V lost 1 base and J lost 7, with 7 bases in between. CDR1 is GTSNPN and CDR2 is SVGIG in the germline V gene (reference sequence). The CDR3 has 11 residues. Sequenced by immunoSEQ multiplex PCR; TCRdb stores in-frame clones only, minus some. The sample carries 2.5 million or so clones, around 90% recorded once. Researchers partitioned CD4+ cells into CD45RA+ naive and CD45RA-negative memory subsets. The sequence came from a man younger than 35 in good health. Sequenced input: naive CD4+ T cells sorted from blood. The subset denotes: CD45RA+ positively selected. The gene calls are TRBV30 and TRBJ1-1, with D uncertain. This CDR3 is CAWSAESEAFF. CDR3 in DNA: TGTGCCTGGAGTGCGGAGAGTGAAGCTTTCTTT.